This T cell receptor (beta chain) was documented in a study of Ad26.COV2.S vaccination and SARS-CoV-2 variants. Across the study: The Ad26.COV2.S arm of the COV1001 trial was where the donor was placed.

The treatment here: some 20 received Ad26.COV2.S at low or high dose, single or two shots; roughly 5 received placebo; per-sample allocation not given. Sampling was performed 63 days after the first vaccine or placebo injection. An Ad26 vector expressing Wuhan-strain SARS-CoV-2 spike served as the vaccine. A word on this clone: The antigen remains undetermined.

Some clones are missing from TCRdb's copy, which holds only in-frame ones; the method was immunoSEQ multiplex PCR. The sample lists some 300,000 clones, approximately 86% occurring once. The study, taken as a whole, reports: Possibly, TCR breadth and depth analyses underestimated total T cell responses. Breadth measured for non-spike TCRs was similar across vaccine and placebo recipients.

The CDR3 contains 15 residues. V shed 5 bases, J shed 5 bases, and the junction held 11 bases outside the gene matches. The germline V gene encodes CDR1 LNHDA and CDR2 SQIVND (reference sequence). The rearrangement links TRBV19 to TRBJ1-1; 7 bases line up with TRBD1. This sample comprised peripheral blood, obtained in a trial of Ad26.COV2.S vaccine versus placebo. This receptor was identified in a person between 18 and 65 years old who received the Ad26.COV2.S COVID-19 vaccine or a placebo. The CDR3 protein is CASSAKYRGWTEAFF. In DNA, the CDR3 is TGTGCCAGTAGTGCGAAATACAGGGGATGGACTGAAGCTTTCTTT.